Shown below are 23 T cell receptor beta chains from a single sample sequenced in a study of shared clonotypes between healthy human individuals. Generated by immunoSEQ multiplex PCR, the TCRdb table keeps only in-frame clones and is missing some. The data hold 1.6 million or so clones, with just under 99% observed a single time. Sequenced: naive CD4+ T cells sorted from blood. Subset here: CD45RA+ positively selected. Receptors were obtained from a man aged 25 to 40 in good health.

This clone has a handful of counts. The gene calls are TRBV18 and TRBJ1-1, with D tentatively TRBD1 (6 bases). Germline V CDR1 and CDR2: KGHSH, LQKENI. V was pared by 5 bases and J by 0 bases, with 10 bases between. The CDR3 spans 14 residues. CDR3 nucleotide sequence: TGTGCCAGCTCAACGACAGGTTTGAACACTGAAGCTTTCTTT. Its translation: CASSTTGLNTEAFF.

V and J are TRBV10-1 and TRBJ2-1; 10 bases fit TRBD2. This CDR3 contains 15 residues. Germline values: CDR1 WNHNN, CDR2 SYGVQD (reference sequence). V lost 4 bases, J lost 5 bases, and 5 bases stayed unmatched. The DNA for the CDR3 is TGCGCCAGCAGTGCATTAACTAGCGGGAACAATGAGCAGTTCTTC. Protein sequence: CASSALTSGNNEQFF.

Comment on this clone: This sample includes further DNA sequences coding for the same CDR3. The chain uses TRBV5-1 and TRBJ2-5; D is unclear. V lost 0 bases to trimming and J lost 5 bases, with 8 bases between them. Per the germline V gene, CDR1 is SGHRS and CDR2 is YFSETQ. CDR3 length: 13 amino acids. CDR3 nucleotide sequence: TGCGCCAGCAGCTTGGGGGGTGGTGAGACCCAGTACTTC. Protein sequence: CASSLGGGETQYF.

The chain is built from TRBV28 and TRBJ2-7, with 7 bases fitting TRBD1. V dropped 6 bases and J dropped 1; count of bases not matched to a gene: 12. The CDR3 spans 16 residues. The germline V gene encodes CDR1 MDHEN and CDR2 SYDVKM. CDR3 protein: CASSPPTGTESYEQYF. CDR3 DNA: TGTGCCAGCAGCCCTCCCACCGGGACAGAATCCTACGAGCAGTACTTC.

This chain connects TRBV7-8 to TRBJ1-1; TRBD1 aligns across 8 bases. The germline V gene has CDR1 SGHVS and CDR2 FQNEAQ. V gave up 5 bases and J gave up 4 bases; unmatched junction bases: 9. CDR3 length: 15 residues. CDR3 amino acids: CASSQVTRGPTEAFF. CDR3 nucleotides: TGTGCCAGCAGCCAAGTCACCAGGGGGCCCACTGAAGCTTTCTTT.

V is TRBV29-1 and J is TRBJ2-1; possibly TRBD2 for D (5 bases). Trimming shortened V by 2 bases and J by 5 bases, and 7 bases separated the two germline ends. The length of the CDR3 is 12 residues. The germline V gene has CDR1 SQVTM and CDR2 ANQGSEA. This chain's CDR3 is CSVESGNNEQFF. The CDR3 nucleotides are TGCAGCGTTGAATCGGGGAACAATGAGCAGTTCTTC.

The chain recombines TRBV27 with TRBJ2-3; weak D call: TRBD2 (6 bases). CDR3 length: 17 residues. Trimming pared 4 bases from V and 3 bases from J, leaving 20 bases between. Germline V lookup: CDR1 MNHEY, CDR2 SMNVEV (reference sequence). CDR3 nucleotide sequence: TGTGCCAGCAGTTCACCCCGCGGGGCCACCATGACAGATACGCAGTATTTT. It is translated as CASSSPRGATMTDTQYF.

The J gene is TRBJ2-1, the V gene TRBV30, with a possible D match to TRBD1 (5 bases). This CDR3 comprises 14 residues. Between the trimmed V and J ends, which lost 5 bases and 0 bases, there was a span of 11 bases. CDR1 is GTSNPN and CDR2 is SVGIG in the germline V gene (reference sequence). The CDR3 protein is CAWQTGSSYNEQFF. Here the CDR3 DNA reads TGTGCCTGGCAAACAGGAAGCTCCTACAATGAGCAGTTCTTC. Looking up the rest from reference TRBV30 and TRBJ2-1 gives the full variable domain: SQTIHQWPATLVQPVGSPLSLECTVEGTSNPNLYWYRQAAGRGLQLLFYSVGIGQISSEVPQNLSASRPQDRQFILSSKKLLLSDSGFYLCAWQTGSSYNEQFFGPGTRLTVL.

The gene calls are TRBV2 and TRBJ1-3; D ambiguous. This CDR3 region has 16 residues. Germline values: CDR1 SNHLY, CDR2 FYNNEI. Trimming pared 2 bases from V and 0 bases from J, leaving 11 bases between. For the CDR3, the DNA is TGTGCCAGCAGTGAAATTCGTCCGAGCTCTGGAAACACCATATATTTT. This gives the protein CASSEIRPSSGNTIYF.

This rearrangement joins TRBV29-1 to TRBJ2-5; 9 nucleotides match TRBD2. J lost 7 bases, V lost 7 bases, and 10 bases had no gene match. The length of the CDR3 is 13 residues. Germline V gene lookup returns CDR1 SQVTM and CDR2 ANQGSEA. The CDR3 here is CSGGSGSYGTQYF. The CDR3, as DNA: TGCAGCGGGGGTAGCGGGAGTTACGGGACCCAGTACTTC.

The V gene is TRBV7-3, the J gene TRBJ2-7; D is uncertain. CDR3 length equals 13 residues. CDR1 and CDR2 from the germline V gene are SGHTA and FQGTGA. V was cut by 3 bases and J by 8 bases, with 14 bases left in between. Here the CDR3 reads CASSLTYASQQYF. For the CDR3, the DNA is TGTGCCAGCAGCTTGACTTACGCCTCTCAGCAGTACTTC.

The chain links TRBV7-9 to TRBJ1-5, with 8 bases matching TRBD1. The CDR3 loop spans 16 amino acids. V lost 5 bases and J lost 2; bases outside the gene matches: 8. In germline, CDR1 is SEHNR, CDR2 FQNEAQ (reference sequence). CDR3 loop: CASSRWDRFGNQPQHF. Written as DNA, the CDR3 is TGTGCCAGCAGCCGTTGGGACAGGTTTGGCAATCAGCCCCAGCATTTT.

This sequence joins TRBV5-6 and TRBJ2-1; TRBD2 aligns across 8 bases. Trimming took 0 bases from V and 8 from J; bases not matched to a gene: 7. Germline values: CDR1 SGHDT, CDR2 YYEEEE. The CDR3 is 15 residues long. The CDR3 loop reads CASSLEQREFYEQFF. In DNA, the CDR3 is TGTGCCAGCAGCTTGGAACAGCGGGAGTTTTATGAGCAGTTCTTC.

The V and J genes are TRBV11-2 and TRBJ2-7; 7 bases align to TRBD2. The length of the CDR3 is 14 residues. The germline CDR1 and CDR2 sequences are SGHAT and FQNNGV. Trimming took 5 bases from V and 1 from J; bases not matched to a gene: 5. CDR3: CASSHYSGSYEQYF. For the CDR3, the DNA is TGTGCCAGCAGCCATTATAGCGGGTCCTACGAGCAGTACTTC. Together with reference TRBV11-2 and TRBJ2-7, the CDR3 gives the full variable domain: EAGVAQSPRYKIIEKRQSVAFWCNPISGHATLYWYQQILGQGPKLLIQFQNNGVVDDSQLPKDRFSAERLKGVDSTLKIQPAKLEDSAVYLCASSHYSGSYEQYFGPGTRLTVT.

The genes are TRBV4-3 and TRBJ1-2; 9 positions agree with TRBD1. CDR1 is LGHNA, CDR2 YSLEER, per germline. This CDR3 comprises 15 residues. Trimming removed 2 bases from V and 7 bases from J; junction bases left unmatched: 8. The CDR3 DNA reads TGCGCCAGCAGCCAACCGGGACAGGGAAAATTTGGCTACACCTTC. It specifies CASSQPGQGKFGYTF.

This chain links TRBV29-1 with TRBJ1-5; weak D call: TRBD1 (5 bases). Germline-derived CDR1 and CDR2 are SQVTM and ANQGSEA. The CDR3 is 12 residues long. The V gene lost 4 bases and the J gene lost 7 bases, with 11 bases spanning the gap. The CDR3 DNA reads as TGCAGCGTTGGTCAGGGAGGACAGCCCCAGCATTTT. It is translated as CSVGQGGQPQHF.

The chain employs TRBV6-5 and TRBJ1-3; no definite D call. V lost 7 bases and J 3 bases, leaving 7 bases between the germline ends. Germline V lookup: CDR1 MNHEY, CDR2 SVGAGI. The length of the CDR3 is 12 residues. The CDR3 protein is CASKDFGNTIYF. In DNA form, the CDR3 reads TGTGCCAGCAAGGACTTTGGAAACACCATATATTTT.

The J gene is TRBJ2-7, the V gene TRBV2; no clear D gene. Germline CDR1 reads SNHLY; CDR2 reads FYNNEI. The CDR3 consists of 12 residues. Trimming took 2 bases from V and 2 from J, leaving 4 bases between them. DNA for the CDR3: TGTGCCAGCAGTGAACAGCCCTACGAGCAGTACTTC. Its translation is CASSEQPYEQYF.

This chain connects TRBV7-9 to TRBJ1-3; D uncertain. The germline gives CDR1 SEHNR, CDR2 FQNEAQ (reference sequence). V shed 0 bases and J shed 0 bases, with 9 bases lying between them. CDR3 length: 16 residues. The CDR3 DNA reads as TGTGCCAGCAGCTTAGCGACCGAGAGCTCTGGAAACACCATATATTTT. Encoded protein: CASSLATESSGNTIYF.

V is TRBV13 and J is TRBJ2-7, with 11 bases fitting TRBD2. Germline loops: CDR1 PRHDT, CDR2 FYEKMQ (reference sequence). Losses at the gene ends were 5 bases for V and 2 bases for J; bases not matched to a gene: 20. The length of the CDR3 is 20 residues. The CDR3 is CASSHTSLTALAGGTYEQYF. DNA for the CDR3: TGTGCCAGCAGCCATACATCATTAACGGCTCTAGCGGGAGGTACCTACGAGCAGTACTTC.

The genes are TRBV27 and TRBJ2-7, with TRBD2 identical over 10 bases. J lost 3 bases, V lost 4 bases, and 6 bases had no gene match. Per the germline V gene, CDR1 is MNHEY and CDR2 is SMNVEV (reference sequence). The CDR3 runs 15 residues. This chain's CDR3 is CASSSPSGRIYEQYF. In DNA, the CDR3 is TGTGCCAGCAGTTCCCCTAGCGGGAGAATCTACGAGCAGTACTTC.

Regarding this clone: At the DNA level, this CDR3 is encoded by other sequences in the same sample as well. V usage is TRBV11-2 and J usage is TRBJ2-7; D unresolved. The germline V gene has CDR1 SGHAT and CDR2 FQNNGV. V was pared by 5 bases and J by 4 bases, with 6 bases between. The CDR3 length is 11 residues. In nucleotides, the CDR3 is TGTGCCAGCAGCCGATATTACGAGCAGTACTTC. It translates to CASSRYYEQYF.

The chain employs TRBV30 and TRBJ2-2; possible D gene TRBD2, 5 bases. Trimming shortened V by 1 base and J by 2 bases, and 11 bases separated the two germline ends. The CDR3 length is 15 residues. Germline V CDR1 and CDR2: GTSNPN, SVGIG (reference sequence). DNA for the CDR3: TGTGCCTGGAGTGGTTGGGGAGATAACACCGGGGAGCTGTTTTTT. Its protein product is CAWSGWGDNTGELFF.